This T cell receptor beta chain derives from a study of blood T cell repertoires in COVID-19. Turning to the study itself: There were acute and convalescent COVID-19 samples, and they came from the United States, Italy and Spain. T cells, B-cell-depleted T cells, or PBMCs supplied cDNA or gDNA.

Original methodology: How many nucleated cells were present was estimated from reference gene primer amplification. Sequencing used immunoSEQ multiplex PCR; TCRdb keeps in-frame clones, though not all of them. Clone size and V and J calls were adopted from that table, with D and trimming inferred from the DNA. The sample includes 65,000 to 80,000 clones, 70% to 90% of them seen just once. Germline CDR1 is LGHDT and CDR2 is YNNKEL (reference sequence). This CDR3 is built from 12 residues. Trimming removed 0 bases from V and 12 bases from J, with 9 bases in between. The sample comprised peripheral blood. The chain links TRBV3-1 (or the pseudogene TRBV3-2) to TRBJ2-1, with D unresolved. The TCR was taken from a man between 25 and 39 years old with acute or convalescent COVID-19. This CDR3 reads CASSQDFRLQFF. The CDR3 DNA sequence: TGTGCCAGCAGCCAAGATTTCCGGTTGCAGTTCTTC.